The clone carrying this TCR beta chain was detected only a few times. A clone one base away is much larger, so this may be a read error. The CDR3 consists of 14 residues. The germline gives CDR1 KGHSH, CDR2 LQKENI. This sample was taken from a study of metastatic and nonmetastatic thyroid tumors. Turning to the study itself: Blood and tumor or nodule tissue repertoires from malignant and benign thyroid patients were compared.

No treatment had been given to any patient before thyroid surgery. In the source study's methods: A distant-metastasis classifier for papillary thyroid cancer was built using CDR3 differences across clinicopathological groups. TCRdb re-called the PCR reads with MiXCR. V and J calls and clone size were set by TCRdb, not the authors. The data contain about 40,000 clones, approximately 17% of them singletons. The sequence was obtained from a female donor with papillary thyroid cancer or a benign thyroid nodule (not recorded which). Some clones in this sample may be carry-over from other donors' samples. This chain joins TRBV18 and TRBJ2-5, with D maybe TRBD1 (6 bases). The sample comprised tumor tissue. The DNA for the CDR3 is TGTGCCAGCCCACCACCAGGGGACCAAAAGACCCAGTACTTC. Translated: CASPPPGDQKTQYF.